The TCR beta chain described here comes from a study of a mutant IDH1 vaccine in newly diagnosed glioma. For the study at large: Radiotherapy alone preceded vaccination by 4-6 weeks; alternatively, vaccination started with temozolomide cycles. Those enrolled had earlier been treated with radiotherapy, temozolomide, or both, mostly both.

Points on this clone: Its antigen is as yet unknown.

Trimming took 6 bases from V and 4 from J; bases not matched to a gene: 3. The CDR3 has 14 amino acids. Germline V gives CDR1 LNHDA, CDR2 SQIVND (reference sequence). The table came from immunoSEQ multiplex PCR; TCRdb's copy has only in-frame clones and leaves some out. The table lists more than 25,000 clones, roughly three quarters of them singletons, with 7.2% in the top ten. Whole-study results and caveats: Immune responses arising from the vaccine appeared in just under 95% of patients.

The time point denotes: week 5, during vaccination. All doses held 300 ug of mutant IDH1 20-mer peptide, with topical imiquimod. The material was PBMCs, obtained from a glioma patient whose treatment included an IDH1 peptide vaccine. The clonotype comes from a man aged 35 to 55 with glioma. Some clones in this sample may be carry-over from other donors' samples. The genes are TRBV19 and TRBJ2-2, with 9 bases that match TRBD1. The CDR3 bases are TGTGCCAGTAGACAGGGGGCGAGCACCGGGGAGCTGTTTTTT. It codes for CASRQGASTGELFF.